Presented here are 31 T cell receptor beta chains from one specimen sequenced in a study of graft-versus-host responses after intestinal transplantation. Sequencing used immunoSEQ multiplex PCR; TCRdb keeps in-frame clones, though not all of them. The repertoire holds over 100,000 clones, roughly 90% seen once, with approximately 0.88% in the top ten. Their antigens remain unidentified. The starting material was unstimulated CD4+ T cells sorted from spleen or lymph node cells, obtained before intestinal transplant. These receptors all stem from a human donor who received an intestinal transplant.

V is TRBV5-4 and J is TRBJ2-5; perhaps TRBD2 as D (6 bases). This CDR3 has 14 residues. Per the germline V gene, CDR1 is SGHNT and CDR2 is YYREEE (reference sequence). V lost 0 bases and J lost 4, with 10 bases in between. The CDR3 nucleotides read TGTGCCAGCAGCTTGGCCACCGGGGGAGAGACCCAGTACTTC. Translating it yields CASSLATGGETQYF.

To note about this clone: The sample carries other DNA sequences with the same CDR3. The chain uses TRBV6-5 and TRBJ1-1; D is ambiguous. Germline V gene lookup returns CDR1 MNHEY and CDR2 SVGAGI. Trimming removed 2 bases from V and 1 base from J, with 5 bases in between. The CDR3 runs 13 residues. Written as DNA, the CDR3 is TGTGCCAGCAGTTACCGGAGGAACACTGAAGCTTTCTTT. It codes for CASSYRRNTEAFF.

The chain joins TRBV7-3 to TRBJ2-1, with 7 bases lining up with TRBD2. Germline V gives CDR1 SGHTA, CDR2 FQGTGA. Trimming took 4 bases from V and 10 from J; bases not matched to a gene: 13. This CDR3 comprises 15 residues. This chain's CDR3 is CASSWEGPPGGEQFF. DNA of the CDR3: TGTGCCAGCAGCTGGGAGGGCCCCCCCGGGGGGGAGCAGTTCTTC.

This clone came up a few times. The V gene is TRBV6-1, the J gene TRBJ1-4; D gene unclear. Looked up from germline, CDR1 is MNHNS and CDR2 is SASEGT. The CDR3 loop spans 12 amino acids. V was shortened by 4 bases and J by 7 bases, with 7 bases between the two germline ends. The CDR3 DNA is TGTGCCAGCAGTGTGCTGGGTGAAAAACTGTTTTTT. It yields the protein CASSVLGEKLFF.

The sample holds a few counts of this clone. V and J are TRBV14 and TRBJ1-3; D not resolved. Germline V CDR1 and CDR2: SGHDN, FVKESK. The V end lost 6 bases, the J end lost 3 bases, and 6 bases lay between the germline ends. This CDR3 comprises 12 residues. The CDR3 DNA is TGTGCCAGCAGGATCGGTGGAAACACCATATATTTT. This sequence encodes CASRIGGNTIYF.

The genes are TRBV7-9 and TRBJ2-7; no definite D call. Germline V lookup: CDR1 SEHNR, CDR2 FQNEAQ (reference sequence). The V gene lost 4 bases and the J gene lost 3 bases, with 7 bases spanning the gap. This CDR3 contains 12 residues. The CDR3, as DNA: TGTGCCAGCAGCTGGGCGAACTACGAGCAGTACTTC. This gives the protein CASSWANYEQYF.

This chain uses TRBV27 with TRBJ1-3; no clear D. CDR1 is MNHEY, CDR2 SMNVEV, per germline (reference sequence). The CDR3 runs to 15 residues. V was shortened by 5 bases and J by 2 bases, with 13 bases between the two germline ends. DNA of the CDR3: TGTGCCAGCAGTGCGACTCCGTCAGCTGGAAACACCATATATTTT. Translating gives CASSATPSAGNTIYF.

J is TRBJ1-2 and V is TRBV4-2; D remains unclear. Trimming left V 3 bases short and J 6 bases short, with 11 bases between. Germline V CDR1 and CDR2: LGHNA, YNFKEQ. The CDR3 covers 13 residues. The CDR3 region is CASSHRPGDGYTF. The CDR3 nucleotides read TGTGCCAGCAGCCACCGACCAGGAGATGGCTACACCTTC.

The genes are TRBV6-6 and TRBJ2-3; D is uncertain. Between the trimmed V and J ends, which lost 6 bases and 8 bases, there was a span of 15 bases. Per germline, CDR1 MNHNY and CDR2 SVGAGI (reference sequence). The CDR3 spans 13 residues. As DNA, the CDR3 is TGTGCCAGCAGCCCAATCGTAGGGATTACGCAGTATTTT. It encodes CASSPIVGITQYF.

The J gene is TRBJ2-3, the V gene TRBV7-3; D is tentatively TRBD1 or TRBD2 (6 bases each). The CDR3 is made up of 13 amino acids. With 5 bases removed from V and 6 bases from J, the gap between germline ends came to 12 bases. Germline V gene lookup returns CDR1 SGHTA and CDR2 FQGTGA. DNA for the CDR3: TGTGCCAGCAGCCCCACGGGGGCGGATACGCAGTATTTT. It specifies CASSPTGADTQYF. The variable domain in full, with the rest retrieved from reference TRBV7-3 and TRBJ2-3, is GAGVSQTPSNKVTEKGKYVELRCDPISGHTALYWYRQSLGQGPEFLIYFQGTGAADDSGLPNDRFFAVRPEGSVSTLKIQRTERGDSAVYLCASSPTGADTQYFGPGTRLTVL.

V usage is TRBV6-6 and J usage is TRBJ1-1; D gene uncertain. The ends were cut back, 0 bases at V and 0 bases at J, with 8 bases in the middle. Germline loops: CDR1 MNHNY, CDR2 SVGAGI (reference sequence). The CDR3 extends over 15 amino acids. CDR3 protein: CASSYSANMNTEAFF. Here the CDR3 DNA reads TGTGCCAGCAGTTACTCGGCCAACATGAACACTGAAGCTTTCTTT.

The chain has TRBV6-4 and TRBJ1-4, with a weak D call TRBD1 (6 bases). Germline CDR1 and CDR2: MRHNA and SNTAGT. CDR3 length: 14 amino acids. Deletions cut 3 bases from V and 5 bases from J, with 10 bases between. The CDR3 region is CASSERGENEKLFF. CDR3 sequence (DNA): TGTGCCAGCAGTGAAAGGGGGGAAAATGAAAAACTGTTTTTT.

CDR3 sequence (DNA): TGCGCCAGCAGCTTGCCGTCAGGGAACACCGGGGAGCTGTTTTTT. It specifies CASSLPSGNTGELFF. This rearrangement joins TRBV5-1 to TRBJ2-2, with D unresolved. The V end lost 1 base, the J end lost 1 base, and 8 bases lay between the germline ends. This CDR3 contains 15 residues. Germline CDR1 reads SGHRS; CDR2 reads YFSETQ.

The gene calls are TRBV27 and TRBJ1-5, with unresolved D. CDR1 MNHEY and CDR2 SMNVEV come from the germline V gene (reference sequence). V was cut by 4 bases and J by 0 bases, with 10 bases left in between. The CDR3 runs 15 residues. The CDR3 loop is CASSSKAYSNQPQHF. The CDR3 DNA reads as TGTGCCAGCAGTTCCAAGGCTTATAGCAATCAGCCCCAGCATTTT.

The genes are TRBV10-2 and TRBJ1-1; D is possibly TRBD1 (6 bases). V lost 2 bases, J lost 2 bases, and 15 bases lay in between. The CDR3 is 16 residues long. Germline V gives CDR1 WSHSY, CDR2 SAAADI. The CDR3 DNA sequence: TGCGCCAGCAGTGAGGCAGGGAGGGGGGGTAACACTGAAGCTTTCTTT. Translation gives CASSEAGRGGNTEAFF.

The chain couples TRBV6-5 to TRBJ1-3, with 10 nucleotides matching TRBD1. The CDR3 is 15 residues long. With V trimmed by 0 bases and J by 5 bases, 1 base remained unmatched. The germline gives CDR1 MNHEY, CDR2 SVGAGI. The CDR3: CASSYSGQGRNTIYF. CDR3 DNA sequence: TGTGCCAGCAGTTACTCGGGACAGGGGAGAAACACCATATATTTT.

The genes are TRBV5-6 and TRBJ1-6; D possibly corresponds to TRBD1 (6 bases). The CDR3 has 17 amino acids. Trimming cost V 0 bases and J 7 bases, with 17 bases left between them. Germline CDR1 reads SGHDT; CDR2 reads YYEEEE. The CDR3 DNA follows: TGTGCCAGCAGCTTGGTCCCCCCGGACAGACGGAATTCACCCCTCCACTTT. Translation gives CASSLVPPDRRNSPLHF.

This clone was observed a single time. The chain employs TRBV5-7 and TRBJ2-5, with D unresolved. TRBV5-7 has ORF status, its function being uncertain. The CDR3 loop spans 14 amino acids. V lost 4 bases to trimming and J lost 5 bases, with 15 bases between them. The CDR3 here is CASSLTRIEETQYF. DNA for the CDR3: TGTGCCAGCAGCCTGACCAGGATAGAGGAGACCCAGTACTTC.

The V and J genes are TRBV15 and TRBJ1-2, with a tentative D call TRBD1 (6 bases). CDR1 is LNHNV, CDR2 YYDKDF, per germline (reference sequence). The V and J ends lost 3 bases and 4 bases respectively, with 12 bases between them. The CDR3 is 14 amino acids. The DNA for the CDR3 is TGTGCCACCAGCAGGGAGGACAGCTTCTATGGCTACACCTTC. It specifies CATSREDSFYGYTF.

The V gene is TRBV28, the J gene TRBJ2-5, with 7 bases fitting TRBD1. J was trimmed by 6 bases and V by 6 bases; bases with no gene match: 7. Germline CDR1 and CDR2: MDHEN and SYDVKM. This CDR3 is built from 13 residues. The CDR3 loop is CASRLTGPQTQYF. The CDR3, as DNA: TGTGCCAGCAGATTGACAGGGCCGCAGACCCAGTACTTC. The variable domain in full, with the rest retrieved from reference TRBV28 and TRBJ2-5, is DVKVTQSSRYLVKRTGEKVFLECVQDMDHENMFWYRQDPGLGLRLIYFSYDVKMKEKGDIPEGYSVSREKKERFSLILESASTNQTSMYLCASRLTGPQTQYFGPGTRLLVL.

The rearrangement links TRBV6-1 to TRBJ2-3; 7 bases are shared with TRBD2. Germline assignment: CDR1 MNHNS and CDR2 SASEGT. The CDR3 is 13 amino acids. V trimming: 2 bases; J trimming: 9 bases; junction bases outside the gene matches: 5. Here the CDR3 DNA reads TGTGCCAGCAGTGAACCCGGGAGGCTAACGCAGTATTTT. Protein: CASSEPGRLTQYF.

This chain connects TRBV18 to TRBJ2-5; 9 bases match TRBD1. The germline gives CDR1 KGHSH, CDR2 LQKENI. V dropped 1 base and J dropped 11; count of bases not matched to a gene: 11. The CDR3 sequence is 15 residues long. CDR3 nucleotides: TGTGCCAGCTCACCACGGACAGGGGAACATCGGGAGCAGTACTTC. As protein: CASSPRTGEHREQYF. The whole variable domain, filled in from reference TRBV18 and TRBJ2-5, reads NAGVMQNPRHLVRRRGQEARLRCSPMKGHSHVYWYRQLPEEGLKFMVYLQKENIIDESGMPKERFSAEFPKEGPSILRIQQVVRGDSAAYFCASSPRTGEHREQYFGPGTRLLVL.

This rearrangement joins TRBV5-4 to TRBJ2-1; 11 nucleotides match TRBD2. Germline assignment: CDR1 SGHNT and CDR2 YYREEE (reference sequence). Germline trimming cut 4 bases from V and 7 bases from J; bases unmatched to any gene: 7. The CDR3 is made up of 15 amino acids. The CDR3, as DNA: TGTGCCAGCAGCCGGACTAGCGGGTTTGCGAATGAGCAGTTCTTC. Amino acid sequence: CASSRTSGFANEQFF.

The rearrangement links TRBV5-1 to TRBJ2-3, with TRBD2 as a possible D gene (6 bases). V was trimmed by 5 bases and J by 3 bases, leaving 7 bases between them. The CDR3 runs to 12 residues. Germline CDR1 is SGHRS and CDR2 is YFSETQ. CDR3 region: CASRGTTDTQYF. CDR3 coding DNA: TGCGCCAGCAGAGGGACTACAGATACGCAGTATTTT. The full variable domain, completed using reference TRBV5-1 and TRBJ2-3, is KAGVTQTPRYLIKTRGQQVTLSCSPISGHRSVSWYQQTPGQGLQFLFEYFSETQRNKGNFPGRFSGRQFSNSRSEMNVSTLELGDSALYLCASRGTTDTQYFGPGTRLTVL.

In nucleotides, the CDR3 is TGTGCCAGCAGAGGCGGGAGTTTAACTGGAAACACCATATATTTT. Translation gives CASRGGSLTGNTIYF. This chain uses TRBV6-5 with TRBJ1-3; D is ambiguous. This CDR3 spans 15 amino acids. Germline lookup yields CDR1 MNHEY and CDR2 SVGAGI. V was cut by 6 bases and J by 2 bases, with 14 bases left in between.

V is TRBV14 and J is TRBJ2-6; possibly TRBD2 for D (5 bases). The CDR3 totals 18 residues. Trimming cost V 2 bases and J 0 bases, with 14 bases left between them. Germline V gene data show CDR1 as SGHDN and CDR2 as FVKESK. In DNA, the CDR3 is TGTGCCAGCAGCCAATTTCCGGGGATCATCTCTGGGGCCAACGTCCTGACTTTC. It specifies CASSQFPGIISGANVLTF.

The J gene is TRBJ1-5, the V gene TRBV6-1; no reliable D call. CDR3 size: 13 residues. V dropped 6 bases and J dropped 2 bases, with 8 bases sitting between them. From germline, CDR1 is MNHNS and CDR2 SASEGT. CDR3 residues: CASSTDGNQPQHF. DNA of the CDR3: TGTGCCAGCAGCACGGACGGCAATCAGCCCCAGCATTTT.

This clone has just a few counts. The chain employs TRBV23-1 and TRBJ1-4; 9 bases align to TRBD1. TRBV23-1 belongs to the ORF category, with a function that is uncertain. CDR3 length equals 17 residues. J lost 6 bases, V lost 2 bases, and 10 bases had no gene match. The CDR3 protein is CASSQGWRTGGDEKLFF. In DNA form, the CDR3 reads TGCGCCAGCAGTCAAGGTTGGAGAACAGGGGGCGATGAAAAACTGTTTTTT.

The rearrangement uses TRBV7-2 and TRBJ2-2; D is perhaps TRBD2 (5 bases). Germline CDR1 is SGHTA and CDR2 is FQGNSA. The CDR3 is made up of 16 amino acids. Trimming left V 3 bases short and J 4 bases short, with 15 bases between. The CDR3 nucleotides are TGTGCCAGCAGCTTTCCCCCCGGGGTGTTCACCGGGGAGCTGTTTTTT. Its translation is CASSFPPGVFTGELFF.

The chain employs TRBV28 and TRBJ1-2, with D possibly matching TRBD1 (5 bases). The CDR3 consists of 15 residues. V was shortened by 1 base and J by 5 bases, with 14 bases between the two germline ends. Germline assignment: CDR1 MDHEN and CDR2 SYDVKM. The CDR3 DNA is TGTGCCAGCAGTTTATTAGTGGCAGGGAGGTATGGCTACACCTTC. Protein product: CASSLLVAGRYGYTF.

This rearrangement joins TRBV9 to TRBJ1-6; D uncertain. Germline V gene data show CDR1 as SGDLS and CDR2 as YYNGEE. Trimming shortened V by 1 base and J by 7 bases, and 6 bases separated the two germline ends. The CDR3 has 13 residues. The CDR3 sequence is CASSVTQNSPLHF. The CDR3 coding sequence is TGTGCCAGCAGCGTAACCCAAAATTCACCCCTCCACTTT.